This T cell receptor (beta chain) was captured by sequencing in a study of blood T cell repertoires in COVID-19. Study information: There were acute and convalescent COVID-19 samples, and they came from the United States, Italy and Spain. T cells, B-cell-depleted T cells, or PBMCs supplied cDNA or gDNA.

The V end lost 1 base, the J end lost 7 bases, and 10 bases lay between the germline ends. Germline assignment: CDR1 SGHAT and CDR2 FQNNGV. This CDR3 has 13 residues. As processed by the authors: The assay estimated nucleated cells by amplifying reference gene primers. Profiled with immunoSEQ multiplex PCR; TCRdb holds only in-frame clones, not every one. That table gives V, J and clone size, and the DNA gave D and trimming. The sample lists a few hundred thousand clones; approximately 89% were seen once. Sequenced input: peripheral blood. This receptor was obtained from a woman in her 40s who had recovered from COVID-19. V is TRBV11-2 and J is TRBJ1-1; D unresolved. This chain's CDR3 is CASSLGQLFEAFF. The CDR3 region has the DNA TGTGCCAGCAGCTTAGGGCAGTTATTTGAAGCTTTCTTT.